The 16 T cell receptor beta chains in this list originate from one sample, sequenced in a study of shared clonotypes between healthy human individuals. Profiled with immunoSEQ multiplex PCR; TCRdb holds only in-frame clones, not every one. Among over a million clones listed, 60% to 80% were seen once. The sequencing input was memory CD4+ T cells sorted from blood. Noted subset: CD45RA-negative fraction. These receptors were obtained from a man between 18 and 29 years old in good health.

J is TRBJ2-2 and V is TRBV7-2, with 7 bases aligning to TRBD2. The CDR3 spans 16 residues. The V and J ends lost 1 base and 4 bases, in that order; junction bases with no gene match: 6. The germline gives CDR1 SGHTA, CDR2 FQGNSA. The CDR3 DNA reads as TGTGCCAGCAGCTTAGGGCTAGCGGTTGTCACCGGGGAGCTGTTTTTT. Protein: CASSLGLAVVTGELFF. Full variable domain (outside the CDR3, taken from reference TRBV7-2 and TRBJ2-2): GAGVSQSPSNKVTEKGKDVELRCDPISGHTALYWYRQSLGQGLEFLIYFQGNSAPDKSGLPSDRFSAERTGGSVSTLTIQRTQQEDSAVYLCASSLGLAVVTGELFFGEGSRLTVL.

This clone has a single count. For the CDR3, the DNA is TGTGCCTGGAGTGAGGGGGGGAATAATTCACCCCTCCACTTT. It codes for CAWSEGGNNSPLHF. V gene TRBV30 combines with J gene TRBJ1-6; tentative D call: TRBD1 (6 bases). The germline V and J ends were trimmed by 1 base and 5 bases, with 9 bases remaining between them. This CDR3 is built from 14 residues. Germline V lookup: CDR1 GTSNPN, CDR2 SVGIG (reference sequence). The whole variable domain, remainder taken from reference TRBV30 and TRBJ1-6, is SQTIHQWPATLVQPVGSPLSLECTVEGTSNPNLYWYRQAAGRGLQLLFYSVGIGQISSEVPQNLSASRPQDRQFILSSKKLLLSDSGFYLCAWSEGGNNSPLHFGNGTRLTVT.

This clone was seen only a few times. V gene TRBV29-1 combines with J gene TRBJ1-1, with D maybe TRBD1 (6 bases). Trimming removed 3 bases from V and 3 bases from J, with 11 bases in between. The CDR3 covers 13 residues. Germline assignment: CDR1 SQVTM and CDR2 ANQGSEA. This CDR3 reads CSVDSGADTEAFF. CDR3 DNA: TGCAGCGTTGATTCAGGGGCTGACACTGAAGCTTTCTTT.

This clone came up once. The chain uses TRBV7-2 and TRBJ1-1; 9 bases match TRBD1. V trimming: 5 bases; J trimming: 5 bases; junction bases outside the gene matches: 6. Germline values: CDR1 SGHTA, CDR2 FQGNSA. The CDR3 has 14 amino acids. This CDR3 reads CASSPTGGRTEAFF. CDR3 nucleotide sequence: TGTGCCAGCAGCCCTACAGGGGGCCGGACTGAAGCTTTCTTT.

The chain combines TRBV5-4 with TRBJ2-6; a possible D gene is TRBD1 (5 bases). This CDR3 is built from 15 residues. Germline lookup yields CDR1 SGHNT and CDR2 YYREEE (reference sequence). Trimming removed 5 bases from V and 0 bases from J, with 9 bases in between. CDR3 region: CASSSQDSGANVLTF. The DNA for the CDR3 is TGTGCCAGCAGTTCACAGGACTCTGGGGCCAACGTCCTGACTTTC.

The chain links TRBV5-4 to TRBJ2-5; D possibly corresponds to TRBD1 (6 bases). Trimming cost V 4 bases and J 5 bases, with 15 bases left between them. The CDR3 spans 14 residues. Germline V gene sequence: CDR1 SGHNT, CDR2 YYREEE (reference sequence). The chain's CDR3 is CASSLYRAGETQYF. The DNA of the CDR3 is TGTGCCAGCAGCCTGTACAGGGCAGGGGAGACCCAGTACTTC.

The CDR3 nucleotides are TGTGCCAGCAGCCCAAACTCCGCGTGGGAGACCCAGTACTTC. This encodes CASSPNSAWETQYF. The chain employs TRBV7-2 and TRBJ2-5; D not resolved. The germline CDR1 and CDR2 sequences are SGHTA and FQGNSA. This CDR3 contains 14 residues. Deletions cut 5 bases from V and 5 bases from J, with 15 bases between.

The chain recombines TRBV28 with TRBJ2-7, with a weak D call TRBD1 (6 bases). Germline CDR1 is MDHEN and CDR2 is SYDVKM. The CDR3 totals 16 residues. Trimming shortened V by 5 bases and J by 3 bases, and 20 bases separated the two germline ends. The CDR3 reads CASSPLRQDLRYEQYF. DNA for the CDR3: TGTGCCAGCAGTCCCCTTAGACAGGATCTGCGCTACGAGCAGTACTTC.

In nucleotides, the CDR3 is TGTGCCACCAGCAAAACTATTCCGGGACTAGCCGGGGCAGATACGCAGTATTTT. Amino acid sequence: CATSKTIPGLAGADTQYF. The chain joins TRBV15 to TRBJ2-3; TRBD2 matches at 9 bases. Germline-derived CDR1 and CDR2 are LNHNV and YYDKDF (reference sequence). This CDR3 spans 18 amino acids. Trimming at V came to 4 bases and at J to 4 bases, leaving 15 bases not matched to a gene.

V is TRBV5-1 and J is TRBJ2-3, with D possibly called TRBD1 or TRBD2 (5 bases each). V lost 4 bases and J lost 2, with 11 bases in between. Germline CDR1 is SGHRS and CDR2 is YFSETQ. This CDR3 is 14 amino acids long. CDR3: CASSRGAYTDTQYF. For the CDR3, the DNA is TGCGCCAGCAGCAGAGGGGCATACACAGATACGCAGTATTTT.

CDR3 DNA sequence: TGCGCCAGCAGCAATGCGGGCACAGATACGCAGTATTTT. Protein sequence: CASSNAGTDTQYF. The genes are TRBV5-1 and TRBJ2-3, with unresolved D. Trimming removed 4 bases from V and 1 base from J, with 7 bases in between. The CDR3 length is 13 residues. Germline V gene sequence: CDR1 SGHRS, CDR2 YFSETQ.

The rearrangement joins TRBV15 to TRBJ2-3; tentative D call: TRBD2 (5 bases). Germline CDR1 and CDR2: LNHNV and YYDKDF (reference sequence). The germline V and J ends were trimmed by 8 bases and 0 bases, with 12 bases remaining between them. This CDR3 is 14 amino acids long. CDR3 DNA sequence: TGTGCCACCGGGAAGGGCGGGAGCACAGATACGCAGTATTTT. Translated: CATGKGGSTDTQYF.

The sample holds many counts of this clone. The chain recombines TRBV5-1 with TRBJ2-1; D is unclear. V dropped 7 bases and J dropped 2 bases, with 13 bases sitting between them. The germline V gene encodes CDR1 SGHRS and CDR2 YFSETQ. The CDR3 runs to 14 residues. Here the CDR3 reads CASASQPTYNEQFF. As DNA, the CDR3 is TGCGCCAGCGCGAGCCAGCCAACCTACAATGAGCAGTTCTTC.

The CDR3 reads CASSLAGEGPLQQYF. The CDR3 bases are TGTGCCAGTAGCCTAGCTGGGGAGGGCCCCCTCCAGCAGTACTTC. The J gene is TRBJ2-7, the V gene TRBV19, with TRBD2 matching 7 bases. Germline trimming cut 6 bases from V and 8 bases from J; bases unmatched to any gene: 16. This CDR3 has 15 residues. Per the germline V gene, CDR1 is LNHDA and CDR2 is SQIVND (reference sequence). Using reference TRBV19 and TRBJ2-7 for the parts outside the CDR3, the full variable domain is DGGITQSPKYLFRKEGQNVTLSCEQNLNHDAMYWYRQDPGQGLRLIYYSQIVNDFQKGDIAEGYSVSREKKESFPLTVTSAQKNPTAFYLCASSLAGEGPLQQYFGPGTRLTVT.

V usage is TRBV15 and J usage is TRBJ1-5; 8 bases are shared with TRBD1. The CDR3 is made up of 15 amino acids. Trimming cost V 0 bases and J 11 bases; bases outside gene matches: 9. From germline, CDR1 is LNHNV and CDR2 YYDKDF (reference sequence). In DNA form, the CDR3 reads TGTGCCACCAGCAGAGATGTACAGGGGGGGAAAGCCCAGCATTTT. Amino acids: CATSRDVQGGKAQHF.

Comments on this clone: Other DNA sequences in this specimen translate into the identical CDR3. V gene TRBV2 combines with J gene TRBJ2-5, with D possibly TRBD1 on 5 matching bases. The V and J ends lost 3 bases and 3 bases respectively, with 14 bases between them. CDR1 is SNHLY and CDR2 is FYNNEI in the germline V gene. CDR3 size: 15 residues. The CDR3 reads CASSEKGGREETQYF. The CDR3 nucleotides are TGTGCCAGCAGTGAGAAGGGCGGCAGGGAAGAGACCCAGTACTTC.